The rows below give T cell receptor beta chains drawn from one sample of a study of blood T cell repertoires in COVID-19. Profiling relied on immunoSEQ multiplex PCR, and the TCRdb table lists in-frame clones only, not all of them. The sample consists of around 130,000 clones, 65% to 85% of them appearing once. The sample consisted of peripheral blood. These receptors were taken from a woman in her seventies with acute or convalescent COVID-19. Each CDR3 is given with its conserved first and last residue. Only part of the rows carry a size: once, few, many, or a class if the clone is expanded.

clone_size v_call cdr3_aa
few TRBV10-3 CAINKTPGDGYTF
- TRBV9 CASSPGQNNEKLFF
- TRBV4-3 CASSPGQGAYEQFF
- TRBV3-1/TRBV3-2 CASSPGTSGGARETQYF
- TRBV15 CATSRGRGTEKLFF
- TRBV19 CASSTTGSTEAFF
- TRBV20-1 CSARAGGGYTF
- TRBV5-1 CASSQGQGASEAFF
- TRBV14 CASSQGDRGWTNEKLFF
- TRBV11-2 CASSSGQVLTDTQYF
few TRBV7-3 CASSPTTTSSYEQYF
- TRBV6-5 CAVRSGGSTGELFF
once TRBV7-6 CASSLGQGGEKLFF
- TRBV24-1 CATSGYTGGHYGYTF
- TRBV5-1 CASSLDTSGYTF
- TRBV9 CASSPGTSEGDTQYF
- TRBV4-1 CASSQGLRLAAVGEQFF
- TRBV19 CASSRQGGTGELFF
- TRBV18 CASSQDRGNQPQHF
- TRBV7-9 CASSPIGGTKNIQYF
once TRBV10-2 CASSEPLRVGTQYF